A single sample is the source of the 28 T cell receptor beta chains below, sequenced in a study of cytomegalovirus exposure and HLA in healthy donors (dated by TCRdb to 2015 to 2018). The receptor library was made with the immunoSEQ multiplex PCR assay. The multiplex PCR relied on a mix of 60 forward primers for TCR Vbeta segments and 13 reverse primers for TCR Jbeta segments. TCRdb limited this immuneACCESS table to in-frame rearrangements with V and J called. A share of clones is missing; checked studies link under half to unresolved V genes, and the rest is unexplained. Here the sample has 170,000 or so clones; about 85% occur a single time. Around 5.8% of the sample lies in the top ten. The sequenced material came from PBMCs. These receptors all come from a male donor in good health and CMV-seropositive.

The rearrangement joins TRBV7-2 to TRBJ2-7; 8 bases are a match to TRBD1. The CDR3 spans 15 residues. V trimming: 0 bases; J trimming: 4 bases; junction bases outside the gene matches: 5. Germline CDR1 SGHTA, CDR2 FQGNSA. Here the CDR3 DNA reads TGTGCCAGCAGCTTAGCGTGGGACAGGAGATACGAGCAGTACTTC. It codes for CASSLAWDRRYEQYF.

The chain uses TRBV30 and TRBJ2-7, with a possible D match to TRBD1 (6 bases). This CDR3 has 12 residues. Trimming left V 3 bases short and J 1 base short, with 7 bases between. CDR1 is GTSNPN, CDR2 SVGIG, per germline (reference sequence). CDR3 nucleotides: TGTGCCTGGAGAAGGGGGTCCTACGAGCAGTACTTC. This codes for CAWRRGSYEQYF. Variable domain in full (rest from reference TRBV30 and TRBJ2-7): SQTIHQWPATLVQPVGSPLSLECTVEGTSNPNLYWYRQAAGRGLQLLFYSVGIGQISSEVPQNLSASRPQDRQFILSSKKLLLSDSGFYLCAWRRGSYEQYFGPGTRLTVT.

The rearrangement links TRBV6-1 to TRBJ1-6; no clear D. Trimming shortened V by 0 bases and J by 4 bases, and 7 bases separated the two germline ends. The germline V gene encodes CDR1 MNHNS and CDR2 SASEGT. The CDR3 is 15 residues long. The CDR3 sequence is CASSEARGYNSPLHF. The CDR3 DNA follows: TGTGCCAGCAGTGAAGCGCGGGGTTATAATTCACCCCTCCACTTT.

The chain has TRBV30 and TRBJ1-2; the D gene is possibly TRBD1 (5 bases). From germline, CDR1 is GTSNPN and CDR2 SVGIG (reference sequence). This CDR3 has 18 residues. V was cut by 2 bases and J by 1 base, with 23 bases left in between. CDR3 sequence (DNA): TGTGCCTGGAGTTCTTTCGTGGCGGGGGGGGATTATAACTATGGCTACACCTTC. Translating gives CAWSSFVAGGDYNYGYTF.

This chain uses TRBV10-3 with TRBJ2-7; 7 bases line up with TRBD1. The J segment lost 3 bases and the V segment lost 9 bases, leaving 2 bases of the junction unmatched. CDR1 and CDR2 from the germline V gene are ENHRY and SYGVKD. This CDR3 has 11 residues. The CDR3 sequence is CAIQGNYEQYF. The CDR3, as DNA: TGTGCCATACAGGGGAACTACGAGCAGTACTTC.

Here the CDR3 reads CATSRSLGPSGSFLPNYEQYF. CDR3 nucleotide sequence: TGTGCCACCAGCAGATCTCTGGGCCCTAGCGGGAGTTTTCTCCCTAACTACGAGCAGTACTTC. The gene calls are TRBV15 and TRBJ2-7; 10 bases agree with TRBD2. This CDR3 contains 21 residues. V shed 2 bases, J shed 3 bases, and the junction held 22 bases outside the gene matches. Germline CDR1 reads LNHNV; CDR2 reads YYDKDF (reference sequence).

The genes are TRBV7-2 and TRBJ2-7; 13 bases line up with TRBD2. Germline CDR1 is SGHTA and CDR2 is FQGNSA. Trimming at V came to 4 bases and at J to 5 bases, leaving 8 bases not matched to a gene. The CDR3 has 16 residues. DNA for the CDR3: TGTGCCAGCAGCTCCGGACTAGCGGGAGCCCTCCACGAGCAGTACTTC. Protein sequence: CASSSGLAGALHEQYF.

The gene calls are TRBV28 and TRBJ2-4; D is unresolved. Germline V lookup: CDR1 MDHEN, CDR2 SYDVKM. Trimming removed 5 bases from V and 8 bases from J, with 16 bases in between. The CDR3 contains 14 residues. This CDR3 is CASSPRPDWDIQYF. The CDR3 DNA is TGTGCCAGCAGTCCTAGGCCCGATTGGGACATTCAGTACTTC.

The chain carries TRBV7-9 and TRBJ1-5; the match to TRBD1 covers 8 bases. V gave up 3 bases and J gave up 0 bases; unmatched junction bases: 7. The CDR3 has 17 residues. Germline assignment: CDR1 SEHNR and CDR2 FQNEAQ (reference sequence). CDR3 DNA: TGTGCCAGCAGCTTCCACAGGGGGATGGCTAGCAATCAGCCCCAGCATTTT. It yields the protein CASSFHRGMASNQPQHF.

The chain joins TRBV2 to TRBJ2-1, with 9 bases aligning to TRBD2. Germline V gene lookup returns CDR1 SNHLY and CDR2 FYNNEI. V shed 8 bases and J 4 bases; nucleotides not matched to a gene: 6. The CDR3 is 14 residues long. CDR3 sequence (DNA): TGTGCCAGCGGGGGTAGCGGGGGATACAATGAGCAGTTCTTC. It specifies CASGGSGGYNEQFF.

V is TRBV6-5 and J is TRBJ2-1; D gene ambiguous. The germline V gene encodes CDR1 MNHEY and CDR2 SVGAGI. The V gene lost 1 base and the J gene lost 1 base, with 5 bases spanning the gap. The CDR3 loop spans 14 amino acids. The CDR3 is CASSYFQSYNEQFF. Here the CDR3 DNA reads TGTGCCAGCAGTTACTTCCAGTCCTACAATGAGCAGTTCTTC.

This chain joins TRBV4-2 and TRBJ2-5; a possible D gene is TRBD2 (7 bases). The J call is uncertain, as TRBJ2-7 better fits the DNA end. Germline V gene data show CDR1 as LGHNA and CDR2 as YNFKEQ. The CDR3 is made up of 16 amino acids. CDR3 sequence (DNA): TGTGCCAGCAGCCAAGATGGGGGGGCGGACCCTGGCGAGCAGTACTTC. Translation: CASSQDGGADPGEQYF.

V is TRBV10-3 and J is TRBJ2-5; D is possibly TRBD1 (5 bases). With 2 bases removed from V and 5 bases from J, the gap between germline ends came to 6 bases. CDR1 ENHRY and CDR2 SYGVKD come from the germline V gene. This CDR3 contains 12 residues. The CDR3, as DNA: TGTGCCATCAGTGAGGGGGCTGAGACCCAGTACTTC. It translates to CAISEGAETQYF.

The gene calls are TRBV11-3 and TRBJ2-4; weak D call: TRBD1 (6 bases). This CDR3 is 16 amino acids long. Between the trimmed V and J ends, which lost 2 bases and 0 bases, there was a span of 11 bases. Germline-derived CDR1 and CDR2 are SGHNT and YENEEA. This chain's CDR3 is CASSLRDNLAKNIQYF. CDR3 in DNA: TGTGCCAGCAGCTTAAGGGACAACCTAGCCAAAAACATTCAGTACTTC.

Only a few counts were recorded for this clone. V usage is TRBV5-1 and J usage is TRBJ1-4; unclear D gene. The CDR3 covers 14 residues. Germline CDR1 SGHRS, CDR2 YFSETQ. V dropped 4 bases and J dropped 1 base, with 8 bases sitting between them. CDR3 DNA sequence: TGCGCCAGCAGCCGGTCCTTAACTAATGAAAAACTGTTTTTT. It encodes CASSRSLTNEKLFF.

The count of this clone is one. Here the CDR3 reads CASSSHTDTQYF. The DNA of the CDR3 is TGTGCCAGCAGCTCACACACAGATACGCAGTATTTT. The chain uses TRBV5-8 and TRBJ2-3; D not resolved. This CDR3 contains 12 residues. CDR1 and CDR2 (germline): SGHTS, YDEGEE. V was cut by 3 bases and J by 2 bases, with 4 bases left in between.

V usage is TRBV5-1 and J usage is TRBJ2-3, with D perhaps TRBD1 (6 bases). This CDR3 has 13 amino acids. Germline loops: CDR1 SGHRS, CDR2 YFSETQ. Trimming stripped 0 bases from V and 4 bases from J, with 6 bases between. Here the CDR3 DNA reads TGCGCCAGCAGCTTGGAGGGGGCAGATACGCAGTATTTT. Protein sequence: CASSLEGADTQYF. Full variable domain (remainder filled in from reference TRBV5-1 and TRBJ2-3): KAGVTQTPRYLIKTRGQQVTLSCSPISGHRSVSWYQQTPGQGLQFLFEYFSETQRNKGNFPGRFSGRQFSNSRSEMNVSTLELGDSALYLCASSLEGADTQYFGPGTRLTVL.

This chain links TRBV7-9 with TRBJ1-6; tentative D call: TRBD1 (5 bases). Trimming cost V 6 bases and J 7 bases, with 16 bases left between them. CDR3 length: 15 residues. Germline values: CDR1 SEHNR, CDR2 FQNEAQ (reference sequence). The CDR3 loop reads CASSPTEAGNSPLHF. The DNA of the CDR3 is TGTGCCAGCAGTCCTACGGAAGCAGGGAATTCACCCCTCCACTTT.

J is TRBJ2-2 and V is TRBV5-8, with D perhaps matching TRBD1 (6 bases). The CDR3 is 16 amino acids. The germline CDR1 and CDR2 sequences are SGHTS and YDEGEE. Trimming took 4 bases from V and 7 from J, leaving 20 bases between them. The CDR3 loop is CASSHGPPRGGGELFF. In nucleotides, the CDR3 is TGTGCCAGCAGCCATGGGCCACCTCGAGGGGGCGGGGAGCTGTTTTTT.

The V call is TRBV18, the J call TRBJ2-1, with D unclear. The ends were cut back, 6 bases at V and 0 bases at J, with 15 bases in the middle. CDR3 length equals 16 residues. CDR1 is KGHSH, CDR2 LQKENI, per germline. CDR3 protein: CASSLSWASSYNEQFF. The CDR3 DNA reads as TGTGCCAGCTCTTTAAGCTGGGCGAGCTCCTACAATGAGCAGTTCTTC.

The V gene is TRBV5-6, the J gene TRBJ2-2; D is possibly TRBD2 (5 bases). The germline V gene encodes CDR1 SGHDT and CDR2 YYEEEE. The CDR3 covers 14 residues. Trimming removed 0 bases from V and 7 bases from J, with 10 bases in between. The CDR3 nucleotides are TGTGCCAGCAGCTTGGCGAGGGTTCACGGGGAGCTGTTTTTT. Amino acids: CASSLARVHGELFF. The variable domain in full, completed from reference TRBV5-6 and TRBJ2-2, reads DAGVTQSPTHLIKTRGQQVTLRCSPKSGHDTVSWYQQALGQGPQFIFQYYEEEERQRGNFPDRFSGHQFPNYSSELNVNALLLGDSALYLCASSLARVHGELFFGEGSRLTVL.

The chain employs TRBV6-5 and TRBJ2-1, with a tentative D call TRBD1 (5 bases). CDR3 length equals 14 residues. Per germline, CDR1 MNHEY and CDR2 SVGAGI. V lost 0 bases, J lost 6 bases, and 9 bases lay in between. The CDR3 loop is CASSYSDSLNEQFF. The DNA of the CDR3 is TGTGCCAGCAGTTACTCCGACAGCCTCAATGAGCAGTTCTTC.

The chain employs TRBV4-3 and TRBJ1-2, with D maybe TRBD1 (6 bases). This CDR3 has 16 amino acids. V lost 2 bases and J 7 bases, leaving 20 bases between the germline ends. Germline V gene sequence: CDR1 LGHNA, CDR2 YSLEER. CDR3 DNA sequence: TGCGCCAGCAGCCAACCATCCGGGGGGGGCGTGGGTGGCTACACCTTC. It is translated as CASSQPSGGGVGGYTF.

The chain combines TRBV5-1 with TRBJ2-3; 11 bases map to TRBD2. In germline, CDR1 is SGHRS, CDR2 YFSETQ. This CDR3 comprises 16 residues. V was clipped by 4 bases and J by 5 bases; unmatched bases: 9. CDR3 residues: CASSLLLAGDVDTQYF. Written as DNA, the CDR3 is TGCGCCAGCAGCCTCCTACTAGCGGGAGATGTAGATACGCAGTATTTT. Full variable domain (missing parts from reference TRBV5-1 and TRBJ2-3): KAGVTQTPRYLIKTRGQQVTLSCSPISGHRSVSWYQQTPGQGLQFLFEYFSETQRNKGNFPGRFSGRQFSNSRSEMNVSTLELGDSALYLCASSLLLAGDVDTQYFGPGTRLTVL.

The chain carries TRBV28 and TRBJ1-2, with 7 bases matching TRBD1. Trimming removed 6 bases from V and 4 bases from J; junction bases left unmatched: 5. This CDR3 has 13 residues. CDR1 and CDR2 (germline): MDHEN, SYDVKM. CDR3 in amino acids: CASSRGMPYGYTF. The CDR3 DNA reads TGTGCCAGCAGCAGGGGGATGCCCTATGGCTACACCTTC.

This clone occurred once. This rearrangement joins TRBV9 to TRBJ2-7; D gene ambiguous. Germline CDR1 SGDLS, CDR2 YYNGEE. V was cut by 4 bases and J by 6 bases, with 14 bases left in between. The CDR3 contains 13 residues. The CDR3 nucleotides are TGTGCCAGCAGCCTCTTTCCACTCCGCGAGCAGTACTTC. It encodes CASSLFPLREQYF.

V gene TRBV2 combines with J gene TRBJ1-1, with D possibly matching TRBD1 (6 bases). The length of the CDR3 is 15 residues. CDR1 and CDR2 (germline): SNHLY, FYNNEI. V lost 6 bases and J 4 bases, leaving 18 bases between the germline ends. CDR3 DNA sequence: TGTGCCAGCAGGGGTTCACAGGGCTGGTCCACTGAAGCTTTCTTT. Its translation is CASRGSQGWSTEAFF.

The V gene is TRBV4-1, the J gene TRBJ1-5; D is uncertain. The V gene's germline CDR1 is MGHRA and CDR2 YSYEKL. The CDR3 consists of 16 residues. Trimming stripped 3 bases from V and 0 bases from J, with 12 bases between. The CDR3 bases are TGCGCCAGCAGCCAGGAGGCGGCTAATAGCAATCAGCCCCAGCATTTT. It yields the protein CASSQEAANSNQPQHF.